This TCR beta chain was recorded in a study of cytomegalovirus exposure and HLA in healthy donors. Study-level background: Out of about 170 million T cells, an earlier analysis found roughly 100 million unique TCR beta sequences in total.

PCR involved 60 Vbeta and 13 Jbeta primers. Here immunoSEQ multiplex PCR was the method, and the copy in TCRdb shows in-frame clones only, minus some. The table has approximately 150,000 clones, 80% seen once. The CDR3 contains 15 residues. Trimming shortened V by 2 bases and J by 2 bases, and 12 bases separated the two germline ends. CDR1 is SEHNR, CDR2 FQNEAQ, per germline (reference sequence). General study results and limits: Later analysis associated a missense DCLRE1C variant with TCR beta V- and J-gene trimming. Reports described diagnosis of cytomegalovirus status by the classifier as highly specific and sensitive.

Those who donated were healthy bone marrow donors. As concerns this clone: Its antigen is not identified.

V usage is TRBV7-9 and J usage is TRBJ1-2; maybe TRBD1 (5 bases). This TCR derives from a woman between 25 and 40 years old in good health and CMV-seronegative. Specimen: PBMCs. The CDR3 loop is CASSLLETANYGYTF. For the CDR3, the DNA is TGTGCCAGCAGCTTACTCGAGACAGCAAACTATGGCTACACCTTC. Looking up the rest from reference TRBV7-9 and TRBJ1-2 gives the full variable domain: DTGVSQNPRHKITKRGQNVTFRCDPISEHNRLYWYRQTLGQGPEFLTYFQNEAQLEKSRLLSDRFSAERPKGSFSTLEIQRTEQGDSAMYLCASSLLETANYGYTFGSGTRLTVV.